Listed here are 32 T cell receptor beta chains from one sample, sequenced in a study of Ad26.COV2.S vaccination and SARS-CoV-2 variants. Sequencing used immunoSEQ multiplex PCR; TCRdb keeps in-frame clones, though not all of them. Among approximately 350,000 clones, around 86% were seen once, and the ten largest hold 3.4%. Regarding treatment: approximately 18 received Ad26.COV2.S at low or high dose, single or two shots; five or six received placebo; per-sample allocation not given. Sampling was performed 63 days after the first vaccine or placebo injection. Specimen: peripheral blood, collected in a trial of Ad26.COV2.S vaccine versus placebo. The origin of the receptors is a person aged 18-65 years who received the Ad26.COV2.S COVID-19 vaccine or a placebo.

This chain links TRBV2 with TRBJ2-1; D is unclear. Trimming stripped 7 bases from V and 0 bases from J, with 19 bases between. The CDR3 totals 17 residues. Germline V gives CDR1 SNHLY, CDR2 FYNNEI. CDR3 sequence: CASTVRSSPSSYNEQFF. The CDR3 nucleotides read TGTGCCAGCACCGTCAGGTCCAGTCCGAGCTCCTACAATGAGCAGTTCTTC.

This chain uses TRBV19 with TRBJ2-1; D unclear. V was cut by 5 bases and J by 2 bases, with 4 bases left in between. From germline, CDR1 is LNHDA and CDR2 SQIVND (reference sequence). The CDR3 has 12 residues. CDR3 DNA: TGTGCCAGTAGTGGGCCCTACAATGAGCAGTTCTTC. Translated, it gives CASSGPYNEQFF.

CDR3 residues: CATSRDLNPLSDGYTF. In nucleotides, the CDR3 is TGTGCCACCAGCAGAGATCTAAACCCACTGAGCGATGGCTACACCTTC. The chain uses TRBV15 and TRBJ1-2, with unresolved D. V shed 0 bases and J shed 6 bases, with 17 bases lying between them. Germline V gene sequence: CDR1 LNHNV, CDR2 YYDKDF (reference sequence). The CDR3 spans 16 residues.

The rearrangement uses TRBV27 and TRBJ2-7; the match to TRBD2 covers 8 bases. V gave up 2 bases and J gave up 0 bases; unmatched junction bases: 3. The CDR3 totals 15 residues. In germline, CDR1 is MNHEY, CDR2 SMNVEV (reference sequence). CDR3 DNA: TGTGCCAGCAGTTTAGGGCTAGCGGGCTCCTACGAGCAGTACTTC. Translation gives CASSLGLAGSYEQYF.

The CDR3 reads CASNLGRSYGYTF. The CDR3 DNA reads TGTGCCAGCAACTTGGGACGGAGCTATGGCTACACCTTC. V and J are TRBV13 and TRBJ1-2; maybe TRBD1 (5 bases). Germline values: CDR1 PRHDT, CDR2 FYEKMQ (reference sequence). Trimming cost V 7 bases and J 4 bases, with 13 bases left between them. This CDR3 is 13 amino acids long. The entire variable domain, with the rest obtained from reference TRBV13 and TRBJ1-2, is as follows: AAGVIQSPRHLIKEKRETATLKCYPIPRHDTVYWYQQGPGQDPQFLISFYEKMQSDKGSIPDRFSAQQFSDYHSELNMSSLELGDSALYFCASNLGRSYGYTFGSGTRLTVV.

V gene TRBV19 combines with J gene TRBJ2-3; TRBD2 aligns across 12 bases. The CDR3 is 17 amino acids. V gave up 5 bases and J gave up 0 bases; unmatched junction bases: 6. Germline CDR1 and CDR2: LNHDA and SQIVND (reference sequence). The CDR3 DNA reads TGTGCCAGTAGTGTCCGACTAGCGGGGGCAAGCACAGATACGCAGTATTTT. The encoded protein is CASSVRLAGASTDTQYF.

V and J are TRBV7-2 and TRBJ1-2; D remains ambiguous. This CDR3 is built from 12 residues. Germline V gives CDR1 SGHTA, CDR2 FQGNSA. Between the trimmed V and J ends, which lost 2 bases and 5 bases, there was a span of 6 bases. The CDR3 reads CASSLITYGYTF. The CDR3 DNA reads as TGTGCCAGCAGCTTAATAACTTATGGCTACACCTTC. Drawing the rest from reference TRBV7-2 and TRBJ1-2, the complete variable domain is GAGVSQSPSNKVTEKGKDVELRCDPISGHTALYWYRQSLGQGLEFLIYFQGNSAPDKSGLPSDRFSAERTGGSVSTLTIQRTQQEDSAVYLCASSLITYGYTFGSGTRLTVV.

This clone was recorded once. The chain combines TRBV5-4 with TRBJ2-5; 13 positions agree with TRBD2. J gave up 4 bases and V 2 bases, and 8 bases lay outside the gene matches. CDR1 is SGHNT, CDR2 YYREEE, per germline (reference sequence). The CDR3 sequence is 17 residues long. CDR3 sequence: CASSFGGLAGYGETQYF. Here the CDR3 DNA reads TGTGCCAGCAGCTTCGGGGGACTAGCGGGGTATGGAGAGACCCAGTACTTC.

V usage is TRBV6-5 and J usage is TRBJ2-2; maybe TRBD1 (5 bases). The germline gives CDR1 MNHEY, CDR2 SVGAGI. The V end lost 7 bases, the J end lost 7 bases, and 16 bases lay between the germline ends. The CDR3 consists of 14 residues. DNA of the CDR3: TGTGCCAGCATGGGGCAGCCGAGGATCGGGGAGCTGTTTTTT. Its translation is CASMGQPRIGELFF.

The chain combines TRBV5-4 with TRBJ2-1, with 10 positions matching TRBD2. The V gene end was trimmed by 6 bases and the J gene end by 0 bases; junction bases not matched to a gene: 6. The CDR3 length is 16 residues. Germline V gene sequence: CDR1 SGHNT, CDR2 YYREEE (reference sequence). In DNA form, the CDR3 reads TGTGCCAGCACCTCGACTAGCGGGTCCTCCTACAATGAGCAGTTCTTC. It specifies CASTSTSGSSYNEQFF.

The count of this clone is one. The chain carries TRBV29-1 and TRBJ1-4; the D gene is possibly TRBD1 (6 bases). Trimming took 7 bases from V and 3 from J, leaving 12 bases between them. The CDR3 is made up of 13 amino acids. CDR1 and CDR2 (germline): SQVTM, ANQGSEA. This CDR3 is CSANRDSNEKLFF. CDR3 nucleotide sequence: TGCAGCGCAAACAGGGATTCTAATGAAAAACTGTTTTTT.

The CDR3 nucleotides read TGTGCCAGCACAGGGACAGGGGTGCCCTACGAGCAGTACTTC. Its translation: CASTGTGVPYEQYF. The rearrangement joins TRBV5-6 to TRBJ2-7; 10 bases are a match to TRBD1. The CDR3 totals 14 residues. The germline gives CDR1 SGHDT, CDR2 YYEEEE. V shed 6 bases, J shed 2 bases, and the junction held 5 bases outside the gene matches.

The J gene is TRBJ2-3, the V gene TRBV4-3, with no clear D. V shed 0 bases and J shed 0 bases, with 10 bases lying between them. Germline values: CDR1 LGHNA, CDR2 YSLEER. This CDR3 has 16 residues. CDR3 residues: CASSQDWQASTDTQYF. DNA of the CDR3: TGCGCCAGCAGCCAAGATTGGCAGGCTAGCACAGATACGCAGTATTTT.

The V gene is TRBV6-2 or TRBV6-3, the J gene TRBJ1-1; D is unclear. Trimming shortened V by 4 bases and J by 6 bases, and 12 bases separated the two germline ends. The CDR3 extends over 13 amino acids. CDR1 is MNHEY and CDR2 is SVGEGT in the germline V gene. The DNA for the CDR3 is TGTGCCAGCAGTTTTGTAGGGTTGGCTGAAGCTTTCTTT. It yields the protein CASSFVGLAEAFF.

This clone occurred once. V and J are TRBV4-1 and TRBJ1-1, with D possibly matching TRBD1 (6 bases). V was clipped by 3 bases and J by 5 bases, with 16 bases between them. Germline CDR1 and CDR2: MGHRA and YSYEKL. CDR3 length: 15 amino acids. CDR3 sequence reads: CASSQSGGRGTEAFF. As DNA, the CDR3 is TGCGCCAGCAGCCAGTCCGGGGGGCGAGGGACTGAAGCTTTCTTT.

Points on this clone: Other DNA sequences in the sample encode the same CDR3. The CDR3: CASSQVPYEQYF. The CDR3 DNA sequence: TGTGCCAGCAGCCAAGTCCCATACGAGCAGTACTTC. The rearrangement links TRBV3-1 (or the pseudogene TRBV3-2) to TRBJ2-7; D ambiguous. CDR1 and CDR2 from the germline V gene are LGHDT and YNNKEL (reference sequence). The V end lost 1 base, the J end lost 4 bases, and 5 bases lay between the germline ends. This CDR3 has 12 amino acids.

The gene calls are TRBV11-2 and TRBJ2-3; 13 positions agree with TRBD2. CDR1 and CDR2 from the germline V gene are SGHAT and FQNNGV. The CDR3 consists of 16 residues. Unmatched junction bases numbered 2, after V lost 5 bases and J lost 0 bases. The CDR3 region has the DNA TGTGCCAGCAGCCCGGGACTAGCGGGGAGCACAGATACGCAGTATTTT. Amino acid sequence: CASSPGLAGSTDTQYF.

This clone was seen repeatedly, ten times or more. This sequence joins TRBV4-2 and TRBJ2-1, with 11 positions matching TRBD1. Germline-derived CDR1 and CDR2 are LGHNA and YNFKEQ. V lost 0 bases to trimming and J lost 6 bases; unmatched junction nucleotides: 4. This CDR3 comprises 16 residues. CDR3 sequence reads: CASSQDVGTGGNEQFF. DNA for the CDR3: TGTGCCAGCAGCCAAGATGTCGGGACAGGGGGCAATGAGCAGTTCTTC.

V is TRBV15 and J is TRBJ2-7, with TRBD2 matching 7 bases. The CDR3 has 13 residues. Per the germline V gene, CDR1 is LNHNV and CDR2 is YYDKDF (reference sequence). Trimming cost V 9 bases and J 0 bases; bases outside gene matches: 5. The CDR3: CATGAGSSYEQYF. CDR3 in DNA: TGTGCCACAGGAGCGGGGAGCTCCTACGAGCAGTACTTC.

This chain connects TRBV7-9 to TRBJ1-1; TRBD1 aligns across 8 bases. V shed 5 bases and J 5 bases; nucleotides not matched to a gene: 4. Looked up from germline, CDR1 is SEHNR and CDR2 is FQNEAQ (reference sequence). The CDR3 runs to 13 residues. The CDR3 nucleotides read TGTGCCAGCAGCCCAGGGGGCGGAACTGAAGCTTTCTTT. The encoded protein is CASSPGGGTEAFF.

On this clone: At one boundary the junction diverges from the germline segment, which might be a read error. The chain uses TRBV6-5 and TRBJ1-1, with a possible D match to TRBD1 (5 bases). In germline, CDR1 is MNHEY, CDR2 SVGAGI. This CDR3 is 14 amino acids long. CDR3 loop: CASSYSNPPFGAIF. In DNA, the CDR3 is TGTGCCAGCAGTTACTCGAACCCCCCTTTCGGGGCAATCTTT.

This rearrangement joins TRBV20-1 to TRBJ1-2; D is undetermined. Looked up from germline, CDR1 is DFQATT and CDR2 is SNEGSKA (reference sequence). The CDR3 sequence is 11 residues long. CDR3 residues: CSAGENYGYTF. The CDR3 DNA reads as TGCAGCGCCGGGGAGAACTATGGCTACACCTTC.

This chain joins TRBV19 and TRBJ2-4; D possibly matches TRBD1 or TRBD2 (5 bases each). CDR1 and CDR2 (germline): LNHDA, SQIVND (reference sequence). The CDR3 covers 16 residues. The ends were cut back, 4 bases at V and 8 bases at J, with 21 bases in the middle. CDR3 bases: TGTGCCAGTAGTACCGGGACCCAATATGATGGGGACATTCAGTACTTC. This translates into CASSTGTQYDGDIQYF.

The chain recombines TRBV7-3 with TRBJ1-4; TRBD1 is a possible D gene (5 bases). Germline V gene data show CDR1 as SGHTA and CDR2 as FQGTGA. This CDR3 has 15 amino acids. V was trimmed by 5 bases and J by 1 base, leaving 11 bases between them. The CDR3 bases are TGTGCCAGCAGCCTATCGGGGGGAACTAATGAAAAACTGTTTTTT. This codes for CASSLSGGTNEKLFF.

CDR3 loop: CAREEGETQYF. The CDR3 DNA reads as TGTGCCAGAGAGGAGGGGGAGACCCAGTACTTC. The chain is built from TRBV2 and TRBJ2-5; possible D gene TRBD2, 6 bases. Germline V gene lookup returns CDR1 SNHLY and CDR2 FYNNEI. Trimming shortened V by 9 bases and J by 5 bases, and 10 bases separated the two germline ends. This CDR3 is 11 amino acids long.

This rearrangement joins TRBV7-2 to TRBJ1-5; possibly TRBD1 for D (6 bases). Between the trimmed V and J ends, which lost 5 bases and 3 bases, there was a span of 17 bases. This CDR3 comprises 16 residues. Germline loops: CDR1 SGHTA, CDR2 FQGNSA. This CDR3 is CASSLRGGRINQPQHF. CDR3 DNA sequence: TGTGCCAGCAGCCTCCGGGGGGGGCGGATCAATCAGCCCCAGCATTTT. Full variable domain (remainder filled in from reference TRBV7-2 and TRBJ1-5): GAGVSQSPSNKVTEKGKDVELRCDPISGHTALYWYRQSLGQGLEFLIYFQGNSAPDKSGLPSDRFSAERTGGSVSTLTIQRTQQEDSAVYLCASSLRGGRINQPQHFGDGTRLSIL.

In DNA, the CDR3 is TGTGCCAGCAGTTTATCGGGGGGGGCACGTGTTGGACCCCTCCACTTT. Translating it yields CASSLSGGARVGPLHF. This chain joins TRBV27 and TRBJ1-6; tentatively, D is TRBD1 (6 bases). The V gene lost 0 bases and the J gene lost 12 bases, with 18 bases spanning the gap. The V gene's germline CDR1 is MNHEY and CDR2 SMNVEV (reference sequence). This CDR3 comprises 16 residues.

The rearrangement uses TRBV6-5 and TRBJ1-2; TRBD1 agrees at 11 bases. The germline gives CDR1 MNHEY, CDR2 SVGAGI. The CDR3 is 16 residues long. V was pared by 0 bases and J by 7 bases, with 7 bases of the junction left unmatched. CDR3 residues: CASSYSNTGQGVGYTF. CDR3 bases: TGTGCCAGCAGTTACTCGAATACGGGACAGGGGGTTGGCTACACCTTC.

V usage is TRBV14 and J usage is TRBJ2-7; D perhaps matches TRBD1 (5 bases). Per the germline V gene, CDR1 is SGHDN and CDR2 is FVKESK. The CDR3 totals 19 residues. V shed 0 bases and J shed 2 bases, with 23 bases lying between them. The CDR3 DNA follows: TGTGCCAGCAGCCAAGAAGGAGCAGGGTTGTGGTCCTTAACCTACGAGCAGTACTTC. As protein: CASSQEGAGLWSLTYEQYF.

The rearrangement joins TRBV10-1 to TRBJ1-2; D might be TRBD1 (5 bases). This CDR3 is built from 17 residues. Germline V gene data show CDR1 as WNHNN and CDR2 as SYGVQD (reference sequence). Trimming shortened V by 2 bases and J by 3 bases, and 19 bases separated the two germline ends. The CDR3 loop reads CASSEVDRGGSDYGYTF. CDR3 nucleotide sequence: TGCGCCAGCAGTGAGGTTGACCGCGGGGGTTCGGACTATGGCTACACCTTC.

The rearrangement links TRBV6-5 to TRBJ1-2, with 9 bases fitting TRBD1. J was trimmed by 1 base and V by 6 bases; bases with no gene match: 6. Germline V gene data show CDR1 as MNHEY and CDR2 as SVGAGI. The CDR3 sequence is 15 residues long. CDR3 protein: CASSLGTGLNYGYTF. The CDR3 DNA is TGTGCCAGCAGCCTCGGGACAGGGCTTAACTATGGCTACACCTTC.

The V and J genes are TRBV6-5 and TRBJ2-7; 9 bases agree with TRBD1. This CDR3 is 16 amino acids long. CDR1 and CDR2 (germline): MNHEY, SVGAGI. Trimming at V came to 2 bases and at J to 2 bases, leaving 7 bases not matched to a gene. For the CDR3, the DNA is TGTGCCAGCAGTTACGCTTTTACAGGGGGCCCCTACGAGCAGTACTTC. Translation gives CASSYAFTGGPYEQYF.